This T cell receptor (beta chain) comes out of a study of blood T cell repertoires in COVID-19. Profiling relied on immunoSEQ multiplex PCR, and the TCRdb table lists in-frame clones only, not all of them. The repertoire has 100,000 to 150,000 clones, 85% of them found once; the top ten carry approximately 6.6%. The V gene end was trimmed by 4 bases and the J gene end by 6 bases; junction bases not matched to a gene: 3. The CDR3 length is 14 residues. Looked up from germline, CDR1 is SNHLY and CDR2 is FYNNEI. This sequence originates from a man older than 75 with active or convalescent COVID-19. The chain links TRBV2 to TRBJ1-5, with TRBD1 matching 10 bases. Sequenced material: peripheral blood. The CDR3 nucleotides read TGTGCCAGCAGTGGGACAGGGGGAGGTCAGCCCCAGCATTTT. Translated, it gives CASSGTGGGQPQHF. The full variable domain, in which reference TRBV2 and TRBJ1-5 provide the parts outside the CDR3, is EPEVTQTPSHQVTQMGQEVILRCVPISNHLYFYWYRQILGQKVEFLVSFYNNEISEKSEIFDDQFSVERPDGSNFTLKIRSTKLEDSAMYFCASSGTGGGQPQHFGDGTRLSIL.